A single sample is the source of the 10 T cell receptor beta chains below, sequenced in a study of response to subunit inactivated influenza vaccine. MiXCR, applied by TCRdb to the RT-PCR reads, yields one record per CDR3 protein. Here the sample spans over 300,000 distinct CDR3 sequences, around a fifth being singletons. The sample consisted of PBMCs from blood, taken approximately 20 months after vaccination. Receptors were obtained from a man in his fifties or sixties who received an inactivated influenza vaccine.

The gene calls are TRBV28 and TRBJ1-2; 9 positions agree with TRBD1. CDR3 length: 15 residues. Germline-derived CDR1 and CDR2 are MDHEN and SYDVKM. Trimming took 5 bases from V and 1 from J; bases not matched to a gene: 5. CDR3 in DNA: TGTGCCAGCAGTGCCGGGACAGGGCTTAACTATGGCTACACCTTC. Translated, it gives CASSAGTGLNYGYTF.

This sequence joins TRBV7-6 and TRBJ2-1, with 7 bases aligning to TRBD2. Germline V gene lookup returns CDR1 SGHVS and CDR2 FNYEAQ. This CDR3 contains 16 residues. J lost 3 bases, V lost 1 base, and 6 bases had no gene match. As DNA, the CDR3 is TGTGCCAGCAGCTTAGTCGGGGGGACCCACTACAATGAGCAGTTCTTC. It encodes CASSLVGGTHYNEQFF.

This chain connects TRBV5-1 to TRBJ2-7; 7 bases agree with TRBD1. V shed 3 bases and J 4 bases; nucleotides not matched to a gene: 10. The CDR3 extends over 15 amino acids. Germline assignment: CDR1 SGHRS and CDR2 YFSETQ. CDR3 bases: TGCGCCAGCAGCTGGGGACCTGGGACAGTTTACGAGCAGTACTTC. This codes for CASSWGPGTVYEQYF.

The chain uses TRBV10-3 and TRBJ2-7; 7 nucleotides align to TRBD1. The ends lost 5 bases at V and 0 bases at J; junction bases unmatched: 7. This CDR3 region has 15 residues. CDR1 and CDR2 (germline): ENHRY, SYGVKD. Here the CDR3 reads CAISWDSQASYEQYF. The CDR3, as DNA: TGTGCCATCAGTTGGGACAGTCAAGCCTCCTACGAGCAGTACTTC.

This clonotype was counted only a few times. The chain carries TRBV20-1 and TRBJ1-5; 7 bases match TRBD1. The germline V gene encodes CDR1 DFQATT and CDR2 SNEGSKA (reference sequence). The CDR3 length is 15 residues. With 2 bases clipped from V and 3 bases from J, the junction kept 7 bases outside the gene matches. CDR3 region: CSARLGTVINQPQHF. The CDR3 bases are TGCAGTGCTAGACTCGGGACAGTGATCAATCAGCCCCAGCATTTT.

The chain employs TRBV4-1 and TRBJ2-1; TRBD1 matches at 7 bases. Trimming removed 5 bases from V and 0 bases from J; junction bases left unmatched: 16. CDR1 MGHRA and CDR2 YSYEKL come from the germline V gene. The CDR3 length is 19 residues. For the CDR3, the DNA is TGCGCCAGCAGCGCCCGGGACAGCCAGACTCTAGACTCCTACAATGAGCAGTTCTTC. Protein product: CASSARDSQTLDSYNEQFF.

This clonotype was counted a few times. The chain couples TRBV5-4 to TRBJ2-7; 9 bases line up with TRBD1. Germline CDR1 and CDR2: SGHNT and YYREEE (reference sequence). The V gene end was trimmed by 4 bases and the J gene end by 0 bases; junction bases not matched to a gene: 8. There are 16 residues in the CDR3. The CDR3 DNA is TGTGCCAGCAGCCGAGGACAGGGGCTGAGCTCCTACGAGCAGTACTTC. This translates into CASSRGQGLSSYEQYF.

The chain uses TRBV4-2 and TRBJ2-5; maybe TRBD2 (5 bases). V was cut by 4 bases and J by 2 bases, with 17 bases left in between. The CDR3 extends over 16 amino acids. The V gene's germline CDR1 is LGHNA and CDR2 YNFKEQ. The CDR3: CASSREASPPQETQYF. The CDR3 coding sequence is TGTGCCAGCAGCCGAGAAGCTAGCCCCCCTCAAGAGACCCAGTACTTC.

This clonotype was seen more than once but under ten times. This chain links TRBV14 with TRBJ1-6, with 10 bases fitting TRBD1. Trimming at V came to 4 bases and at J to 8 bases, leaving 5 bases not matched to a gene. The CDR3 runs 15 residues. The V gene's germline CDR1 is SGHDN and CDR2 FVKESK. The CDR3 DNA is TGTGCCAGCAGCCCCCGACAGGGGGCTTATTCACCCCTCCACTTT. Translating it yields CASSPRQGAYSPLHF.

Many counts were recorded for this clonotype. CDR3 region: CSARALRTGAAIVSSTDTQYF. Written as DNA, the CDR3 is TGCAGTGCTAGAGCGCTCCGAACGGGGGCCGCGATAGTTTCTAGCACAGATACGCAGTATTTT. This sequence joins TRBV20-1 and TRBJ2-3; D tentatively fits TRBD1 or TRBD2 (6 bases each). CDR1 is DFQATT and CDR2 is SNEGSKA in the germline V gene (reference sequence). The V end was cut by 1 base, the J end by 0 bases, with 29 bases between. This CDR3 has 21 amino acids.